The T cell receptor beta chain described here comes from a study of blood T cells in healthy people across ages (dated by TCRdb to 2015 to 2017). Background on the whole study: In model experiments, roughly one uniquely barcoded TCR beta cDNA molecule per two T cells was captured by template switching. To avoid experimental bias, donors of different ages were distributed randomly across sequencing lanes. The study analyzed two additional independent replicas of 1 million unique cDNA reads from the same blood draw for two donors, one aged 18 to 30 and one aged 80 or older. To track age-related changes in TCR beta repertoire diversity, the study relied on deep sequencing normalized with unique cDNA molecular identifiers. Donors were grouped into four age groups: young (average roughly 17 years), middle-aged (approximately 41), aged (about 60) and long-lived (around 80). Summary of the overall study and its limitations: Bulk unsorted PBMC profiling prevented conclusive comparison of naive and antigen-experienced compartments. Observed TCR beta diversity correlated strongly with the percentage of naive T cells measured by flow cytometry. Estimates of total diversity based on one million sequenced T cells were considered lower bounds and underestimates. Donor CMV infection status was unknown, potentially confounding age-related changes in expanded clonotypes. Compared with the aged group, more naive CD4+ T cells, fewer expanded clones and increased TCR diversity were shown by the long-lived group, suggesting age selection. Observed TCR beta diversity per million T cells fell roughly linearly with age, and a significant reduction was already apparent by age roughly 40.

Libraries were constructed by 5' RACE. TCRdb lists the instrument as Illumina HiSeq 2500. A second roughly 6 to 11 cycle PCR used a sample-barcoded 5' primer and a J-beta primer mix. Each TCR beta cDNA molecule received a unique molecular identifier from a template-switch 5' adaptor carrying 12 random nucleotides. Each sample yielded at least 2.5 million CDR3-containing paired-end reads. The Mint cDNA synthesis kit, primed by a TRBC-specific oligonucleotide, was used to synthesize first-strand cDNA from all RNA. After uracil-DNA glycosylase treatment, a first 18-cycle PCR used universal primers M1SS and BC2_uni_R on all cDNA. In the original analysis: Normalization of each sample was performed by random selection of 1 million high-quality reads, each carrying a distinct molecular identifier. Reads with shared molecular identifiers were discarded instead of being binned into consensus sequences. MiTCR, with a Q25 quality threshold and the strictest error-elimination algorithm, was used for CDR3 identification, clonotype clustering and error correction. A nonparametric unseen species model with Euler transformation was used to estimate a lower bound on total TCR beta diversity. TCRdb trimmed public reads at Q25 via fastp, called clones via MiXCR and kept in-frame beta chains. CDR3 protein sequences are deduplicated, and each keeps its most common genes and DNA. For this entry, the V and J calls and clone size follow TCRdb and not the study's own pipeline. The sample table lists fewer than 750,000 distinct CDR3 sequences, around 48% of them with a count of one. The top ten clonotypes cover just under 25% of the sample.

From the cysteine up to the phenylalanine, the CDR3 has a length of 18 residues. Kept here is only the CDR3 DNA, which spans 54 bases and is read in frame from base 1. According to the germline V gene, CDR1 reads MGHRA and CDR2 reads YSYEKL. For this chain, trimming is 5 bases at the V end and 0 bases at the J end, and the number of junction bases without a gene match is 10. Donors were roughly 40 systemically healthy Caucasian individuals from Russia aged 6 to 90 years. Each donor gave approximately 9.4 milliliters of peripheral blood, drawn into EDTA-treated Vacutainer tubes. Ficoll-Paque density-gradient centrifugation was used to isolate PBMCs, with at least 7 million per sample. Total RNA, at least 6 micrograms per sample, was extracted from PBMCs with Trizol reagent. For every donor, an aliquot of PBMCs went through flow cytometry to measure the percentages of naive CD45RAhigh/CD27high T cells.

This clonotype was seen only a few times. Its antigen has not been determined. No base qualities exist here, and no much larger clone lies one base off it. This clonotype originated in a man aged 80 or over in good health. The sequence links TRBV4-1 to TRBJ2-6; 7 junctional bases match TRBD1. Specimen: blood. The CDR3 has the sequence CASSIRQGPSSGANVLTF. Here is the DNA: TGCGCCAGCAGCATTCGACAGGGACCGAGCTCTGGGGCCAACGTCCTGACTTTC.